These T cell receptor beta chains were read from a single sample in a study of Ad26.COV2.S vaccination and SARS-CoV-2 variants. Profiling relied on immunoSEQ multiplex PCR, and the TCRdb table lists in-frame clones only, not all of them. Of about 480,000 clones in the sample, around 88% are singletons; the top ten hold around 13%. This material consisted of peripheral blood, taken in a trial of Ad26.COV2.S vaccine versus placebo. These receptors came from a person between 18 and 65 years old who received the Ad26.COV2.S COVID-19 vaccine or a placebo. Each CDR3 is given with its conserved first and last residue. The order of the fields is V gene, J gene, CDR3 protein.

V gene: TRBV30
J gene: TRBJ1-4
CDR3 protein: CAWSGGINEKLFF

V gene: TRBV6-1
J gene: TRBJ1-6
CDR3 protein: CASRGEPESNSPLHF

V gene: TRBV29-1
J gene: TRBJ2-1
CDR3 protein: CSVVYGSSYNEQFF

V gene: TRBV6-5
J gene: TRBJ1-2
CDR3 protein: CASSYSGPNYGYTF

V gene: TRBV5-4
J gene: TRBJ2-7
CDR3 protein: CASSLTGGPSGQYF

V gene: TRBV6-5
J gene: TRBJ2-7
CDR3 protein: CASRDYSYEQYF

V gene: TRBV4-2
J gene: TRBJ1-4
CDR3 protein: CASTSFGLNEKLFF

V gene: TRBV3-1/TRBV3-2
J gene: TRBJ2-3
CDR3 protein: CASSRGSAGGTQYF

V gene: TRBV19
J gene: TRBJ2-3
CDR3 protein: CASSPTALAGVIGTDTQYF

V gene: TRBV7-2
J gene: TRBJ2-1
CDR3 protein: CASSLFLALSSYNEQFF

V gene: TRBV5-1
J gene: TRBJ2-7
CDR3 protein: CASSFRVDAREQYF

V gene: TRBV2
J gene: TRBJ2-7
CDR3 protein: CASRDSGTESWEQYF

V gene: TRBV7-9
J gene: TRBJ1-4
CDR3 protein: CASSEIQQREKLFF

V gene: TRBV4-3
J gene: TRBJ1-2
CDR3 protein: CASSQGLEWAHGYTF

V gene: TRBV5-1
J gene: TRBJ2-7
CDR3 protein: CASREGASGEQYF

V gene: TRBV7-6
J gene: TRBJ1-4
CDR3 protein: CASSSGGAPANEKLFF

V gene: TRBV6-5
J gene: TRBJ2-1
CDR3 protein: CASSKTGEQFF

V gene: TRBV6-4
J gene: TRBJ2-2
CDR3 protein: CATPSGSGGTGELFF

V gene: TRBV18
J gene: TRBJ2-1
CDR3 protein: CASSPWDRETRQFF

V gene: TRBV15
J gene: TRBJ2-3
CDR3 protein: CATSRDKGAGAHTDTQYF

V gene: TRBV9
J gene: TRBJ2-5
CDR3 protein: CASSVAGSRGETQYF

V gene: TRBV27
J gene: TRBJ1-5
CDR3 protein: CASSQGALSNQPQHF

V gene: TRBV6-4
J gene: TRBJ1-3
CDR3 protein: CASSDQRTGWGGNTIYF

V gene: TRBV5-6
J gene: TRBJ1-2
CDR3 protein: CASSPNNYGYTF

V gene: TRBV6-5
J gene: TRBJ1-1
CDR3 protein: CASSSELNTEAFF

V gene: TRBV9
J gene: TRBJ2-5
CDR3 protein: CASSVVGTSKETQYF

V gene: TRBV3-1/TRBV3-2
J gene: TRBJ1-6
CDR3 protein: CASSPLGATSPLHF

V gene: TRBV4-3
J gene: TRBJ1-1
CDR3 protein: CASSQEGAVNTEAFF

V gene: TRBV19
J gene: TRBJ2-7
CDR3 protein: CASSPRGRDEQYF

V gene: TRBV19
J gene: TRBJ2-7
CDR3 protein: CASSIVGLAGGPGGYEQYF